This T cell receptor (beta chain) was profiled in a study of blood T cells in healthy people across ages. For this clonotype: The antigen is not known.

Overall study results and limits: When set beside aged donors, long-lived donors presented more naive CD4+ cells and higher diversity.

The CDR3 totals 14 residues. In germline, CDR1 is SNHLY, CDR2 FYNNEI. Trimming removed 4 bases at V and 1 base at J, with 7 bases between. The authors ran a second PCR of roughly 6 to 12 cycles using a sample-barcoded 5' primer and a J-beta primer mix. Via MiXCR, TCRdb re-called the 5' RACE reads, giving one row per CDR3 protein. This table has some 320,000 distinct CDR3 sequences, 25% to 30% appearing once. The chain recombines TRBV2 with TRBJ2-2; no definite D call. The receptor comes from an older woman in good health. Sequencing used blood. This CDR3 reads CASSVNRNTGELFF. The CDR3 DNA follows: TGTGCCAGCAGTGTTAACAGGAACACCGGGGAGCTGTTTTTT. The entire variable domain, with the rest obtained from reference TRBV2 and TRBJ2-2, is as follows: EPEVTQTPSHQVTQMGQEVILRCVPISNHLYFYWYRQILGQKVEFLVSFYNNEISEKSEIFDDQFSVERPDGSNFTLKIRSTKLEDSAMYFCASSVNRNTGELFFGEGSRLTVL.